The clone carrying this T cell receptor (beta chain) was seen repeatedly, ten times or more. Its antigen remains unidentified. Via MiXCR, TCRdb re-called the 5' RACE reads, giving one row per CDR3 protein. The sample yields 250,000 or so distinct CDR3 sequences, roughly a quarter seen once. This entry is derived from a study of CD8 T cells in ankylosing spondylitis. Study-wide points: Some of the motif variants had earlier been found in reactive arthritis patients' fluid and blood.

The sequenced material came from blood, either unsorted or a sorted T cell fraction (not recorded which). The receptor was isolated from a male donor with ankylosing spondylitis or in good health (not recorded which).

The CDR3 DNA reads as TGTGCCACCAGCAGAGGGGACAGTAACTCCGAGCAGTACTTC. Residues: CATSRGDSNSEQYF. The V gene is TRBV15, the J gene TRBJ2-7; TRBD1 agrees at 7 bases. There are 14 residues in the CDR3. The junction had 6 bases not matched to a gene; V was cut back by 1 base and J by 6 bases. Germline V gene lookup returns CDR1 LNHNV and CDR2 YYDKDF (reference sequence). The whole variable domain, remainder taken from reference TRBV15 and TRBJ2-7, is DAMVIQNPRYQVTQFGKPVTLSCSQTLNHNVMYWYQQKSSQAPKLLFHYYDKDFNNEADTPDNFQSRRPNTSFCFLDIRSPGLGDTAMYLCATSRGDSNSEQYFGPGTRLTVT.